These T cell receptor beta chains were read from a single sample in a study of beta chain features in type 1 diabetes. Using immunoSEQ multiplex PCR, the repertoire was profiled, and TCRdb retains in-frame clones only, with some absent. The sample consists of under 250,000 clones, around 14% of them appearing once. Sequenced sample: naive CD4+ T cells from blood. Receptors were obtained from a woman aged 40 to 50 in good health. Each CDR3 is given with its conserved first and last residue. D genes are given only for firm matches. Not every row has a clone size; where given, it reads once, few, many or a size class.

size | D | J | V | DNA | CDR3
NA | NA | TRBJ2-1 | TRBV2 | TGTGCCAGCGAGCTTAGCCGGGCCTACAATGAGCAGTTCTTC | CASELSRAYNEQFF
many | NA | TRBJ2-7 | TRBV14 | TGTGCCAGCAGCCAAGATCTAGACAGGAGACAGCAGTACTTC | CASSQDLDRRQQYF
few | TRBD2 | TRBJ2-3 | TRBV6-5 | TGTGCCAGCAGTTTACTAGCGGGGATCACAGATACGCAGTATTTT | CASSLLAGITDTQYF
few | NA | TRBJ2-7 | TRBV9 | TGTGCCAGCAGCGTATCCCCCCGGGGGGAGCAGTACTTC | CASSVSPRGEQYF
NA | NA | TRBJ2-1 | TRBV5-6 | TGTGCCAGCAGCTTGGGTTCGGGCTACAATGAGCAGTTCTTC | CASSLGSGYNEQFF
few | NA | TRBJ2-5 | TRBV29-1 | TGCAGCGCTGACAGGACTGAGACCCAGTACTTC | CSADRTETQYF
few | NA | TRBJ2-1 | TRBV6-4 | TGTGCCAGCAGTGTACGACAGGGAGGCAATGAGCAGTTCTTC | CASSVRQGGNEQFF
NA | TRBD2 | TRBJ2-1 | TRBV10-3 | TGTGCCATCAGCGGGGGGGCTAGTGGAGGACAGCAGTTCTTC | CAISGGASGGQQFF
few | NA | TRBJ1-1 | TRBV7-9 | TGTGCCAGCGGTTTCGACAGCAACACTGAAGCTTTCTTT | CASGFDSNTEAFF
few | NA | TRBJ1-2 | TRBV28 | TGTGCCAGCAGTGGGTACAGGGTGGAGGCCTATGGCTACACCTTC | CASSGYRVEAYGYTF
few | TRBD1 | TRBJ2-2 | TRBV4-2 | TGTGCCAGCAACCCTGGACAGGGGGCGAGAGGCACCGGGGAGCTGTTTTTT | CASNPGQGARGTGELFF
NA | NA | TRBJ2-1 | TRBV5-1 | TGCGCCAGCAGCTTGTACAGGGGGGGAATAAATGAGCAGTTCTTC | CASSLYRGGINEQFF
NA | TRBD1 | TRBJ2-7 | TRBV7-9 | TGTGCCAGCAGCCACACGTGGGACAGTAGCTACGAGCAGTACTTC | CASSHTWDSSYEQYF
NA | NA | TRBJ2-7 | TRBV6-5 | TGTGCCAGCAGTCCCTCCCCAGGCTACGAGCAGTACTTC | CASSPSPGYEQYF
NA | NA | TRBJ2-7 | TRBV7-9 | TGTGCCAGCACCCCACTTCAAATGAGCTCCTACGAGCAGTACTTC | CASTPLQMSSYEQYF
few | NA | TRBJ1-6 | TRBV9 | TGTGCCAGCAGCGTGGAGGGTCAGTCCTCACCCCTCCACTTT | CASSVEGQSSPLHF
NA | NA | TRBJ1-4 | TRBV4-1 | TGCGCCAGCAGCCCTCGGTCGTCAACTAATGAAAAACTGTTTTTT | CASSPRSSTNEKLFF
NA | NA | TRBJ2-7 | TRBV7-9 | TGTGCCAGCAGCCCCGCGCAGACATCCTCCTACGAGCAGTACTTC | CASSPAQTSSYEQYF
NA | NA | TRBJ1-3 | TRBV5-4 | TGTGCCAGCAGCTTGGCCGGGGCTGGAAACACCATATATTTT | CASSLAGAGNTIYF
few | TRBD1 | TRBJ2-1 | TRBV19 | TGTGCCAGTAGTATAGGGACAGGGTACAATGAGCAGTTCTTC | CASSIGTGYNEQFF
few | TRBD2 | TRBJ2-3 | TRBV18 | TGTGCCAGCTCATCCGCGCTTAGCGGGGGGTCAGATACGCAGTATTTT | CASSSALSGGSDTQYF
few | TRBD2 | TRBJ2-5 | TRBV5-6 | TGTGCCAGCAGCCCCTGGACTAGCGGCGATCGGGAGACCCAGTACTTC | CASSPWTSGDRETQYF
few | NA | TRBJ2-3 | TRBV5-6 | TGTGCCAGCAGCTTGCAGTACACAGATACGCAGTATTTT | CASSLQYTDTQYF
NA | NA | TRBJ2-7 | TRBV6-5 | TGTGCCAGCAGTTCCGGGGAGAGAGAAGTCGAGCAGTACTTC | CASSSGEREVEQYF
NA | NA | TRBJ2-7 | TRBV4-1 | TGCGCCAGCAGCCAAGATTGGGGAGGGGGGTACGAGCAGTACTTC | CASSQDWGGGYEQYF
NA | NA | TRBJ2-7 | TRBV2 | TGTGCCAGCAGCAAGGGGCGGGGGCCAGAATCCTACGAGCAGTACTTC | CASSKGRGPESYEQYF
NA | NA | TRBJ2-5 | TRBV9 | TGTGCCAGCAGCCTAACCCCGGTACAAGAGACCCAGTACTTC | CASSLTPVQETQYF
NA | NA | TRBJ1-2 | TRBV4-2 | TGTGCCAGCAGCCAAGGACTTGAGGAGGGCTATGGCTACACCTTC | CASSQGLEEGYGYTF
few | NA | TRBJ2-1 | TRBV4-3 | TGCGCCAGCAGCCAAGAGGTCACTCCCTACAATGAGCAGTTCTTC | CASSQEVTPYNEQFF
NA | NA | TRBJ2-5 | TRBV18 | TGTGCCAGCTCACCTGGACGGGATTTTTACCAAGAGACCCAGTACTTC | CASSPGRDFYQETQYF
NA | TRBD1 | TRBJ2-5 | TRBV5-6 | TGTGCCAGCAGCCCACAGGGGGCAGGAGAGACCCAGTACTTC | CASSPQGAGETQYF
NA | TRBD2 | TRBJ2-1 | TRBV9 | TGTGCCAGCAGCGTAGATCCGGGAGGGGCATACAATGAGCAGTTCTTC | CASSVDPGGAYNEQFF
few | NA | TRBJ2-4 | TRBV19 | TGTGCCAGTAGTATAGAGGGGGCGGCCAAAAACATTCAGTACTTC | CASSIEGAAKNIQYF
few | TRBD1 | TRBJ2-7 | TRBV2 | TGTGCCAGCAGGACAGGGGGCTACGAGCAGTACTTC | CASRTGGYEQYF
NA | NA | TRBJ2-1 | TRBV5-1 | TGCGCCAGCAGCTTGGGCGGGGTCCCAGATGGGCAGTTCTTC | CASSLGGVPDGQFF
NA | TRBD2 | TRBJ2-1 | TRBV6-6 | TGTGCCAGCAGTGGTGCGGGGGGGCTGGAGCAGTTCTTC | CASSGAGGLEQFF
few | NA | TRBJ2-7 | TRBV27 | TGTGCCAGCAGTCTGACAAGAAACTACGAGCAGTACTTC | CASSLTRNYEQYF
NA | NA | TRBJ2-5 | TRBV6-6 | TGTGCCAGCGTTCAGGGGCAGTCGGAGACCCAGTACTTC | CASVQGQSETQYF
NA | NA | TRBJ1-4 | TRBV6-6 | TGTGCCAGCGATGGGGGGGGTGAAAAACTGTTTTTT | CASDGGGEKLFF
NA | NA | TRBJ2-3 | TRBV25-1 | TGTGCCAGCAGTCTCCCCCACAGGGTCGGGACAGATACGCAGTATTTT | CASSLPHRVGTDTQYF